This T cell receptor (beta chain) was captured in a study of B cell selection in AIRE deficiency. General study findings and limits: Tconv and Treg cells from AIRE-deficient patients resembled healthy donors in TCRBV usage, CDR3 length and diversity. About 30.6% of healthy-shared Treg sequences were found among patient Tconv cells.

Here immunoSEQ multiplex PCR was the method, and the copy in TCRdb shows in-frame clones only, minus some. This table holds 20,000 to 25,000 clones, around 97% found once. Worth noting for this clone: Its antigen is still unknown.

J gave up 1 base and V 5 bases, and 15 bases lay outside the gene matches. There are 19 residues in the CDR3. Germline V gene lookup returns CDR1 MDHEN and CDR2 SYDVKM. Sorting defined conventional CD4 T cells as CD4+CD127+. This TCR was sampled from a human donor with AIRE deficiency. The sample comprised conventional CD4+ T cells sorted from PBMCs. The J gene is TRBJ1-5, the V gene TRBV28; 9 bases agree with TRBD1. The CDR3 nucleotides are TGTGCCAGCAGTCTCTTGAGGCTCACAGGGGGCCTAAGCAATCAGCCCCAGCATTTT. Protein sequence: CASSLLRLTGGLSNQPQHF.